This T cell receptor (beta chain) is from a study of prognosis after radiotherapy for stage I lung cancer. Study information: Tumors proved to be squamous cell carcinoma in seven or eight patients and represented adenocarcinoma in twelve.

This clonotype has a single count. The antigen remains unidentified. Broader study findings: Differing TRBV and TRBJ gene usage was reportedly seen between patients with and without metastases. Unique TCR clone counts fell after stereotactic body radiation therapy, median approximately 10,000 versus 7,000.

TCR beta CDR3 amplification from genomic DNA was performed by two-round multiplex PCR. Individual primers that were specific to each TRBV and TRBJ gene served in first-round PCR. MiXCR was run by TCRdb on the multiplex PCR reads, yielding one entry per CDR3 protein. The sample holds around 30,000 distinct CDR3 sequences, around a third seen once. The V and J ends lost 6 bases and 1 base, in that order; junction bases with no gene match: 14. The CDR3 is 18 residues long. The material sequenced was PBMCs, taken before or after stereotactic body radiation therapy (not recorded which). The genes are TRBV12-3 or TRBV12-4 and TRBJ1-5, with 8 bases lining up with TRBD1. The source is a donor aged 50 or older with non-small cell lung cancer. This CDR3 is CASSSTGTGVVSNQPQHF. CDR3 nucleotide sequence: TGTGCCAGCAGCTCGACGGGGACAGGTGTAGTCAGCAATCAGCCCCAGCATTTT.